A single sample is the source of the 14 T cell receptor beta chains below, sequenced in a study of cytomegalovirus exposure and HLA in healthy donors. The PCR ran on 60 Vbeta and 13 Jbeta primers. Only in-frame clones appear in the TCRdb table, and some are missing; sequencing was by immunoSEQ multiplex PCR. The repertoire has about 260,000 clones, 70% to 90% of them found once; the top ten carry 1.5% to 2%. Input material: PBMCs. All receptors come from a woman aged 40 to 50 in good health and CMV-seropositive.

A remark on this clone: The junction departs from the called germline gene at one end, perhaps through a read error. The gene calls are TRBV29-1 and TRBJ2-5, with no clear D. This CDR3 region has 14 residues. Per the germline V gene, CDR1 is SQVTM and CDR2 is ANQGSEA. The CDR3, as DNA: TGCGGCGTTGAACCCGCAGCTCGGGTTGAGACCCAGTACTTC. It translates to CGVEPAARVETQYF.

The chain couples TRBV19 to TRBJ2-5, with 7 nucleotides matching TRBD2. The junction had 1 base not matched to a gene; V was cut back by 3 bases and J by 0 bases. CDR1 and CDR2 (germline): LNHDA, SQIVND (reference sequence). The length of the CDR3 is 14 residues. The DNA of the CDR3 is TGTGCCAGTAGTATGGGAGGGAACCAAGAGACCCAGTACTTC. Protein sequence: CASSMGGNQETQYF.

The chain uses TRBV5-1 and TRBJ2-3; 11 nucleotides agree with TRBD2. The CDR3 consists of 15 residues. With V trimmed by 0 bases and J by 7 bases, 4 bases remained unmatched. Per the germline V gene, CDR1 is SGHRS and CDR2 is YFSETQ. The CDR3 here is CASSLVTSGAYTQYF. CDR3 nucleotides: TGCGCCAGCAGCTTGGTGACTAGCGGGGCTTATACGCAGTATTTT.

The sample holds one count of this clone. The rearrangement joins TRBV7-2 to TRBJ2-5, with 7 bases matching TRBD2. The CDR3 is 14 amino acids. V dropped 3 bases and J dropped 2; count of bases not matched to a gene: 3. CDR1 and CDR2 from the germline V gene are SGHTA and FQGNSA. CDR3 loop: CASSFGRTQETQYF. DNA for the CDR3: TGTGCCAGCAGCTTCGGGAGGACTCAAGAGACCCAGTACTTC.

This clone was counted once. This sequence joins TRBV14 and TRBJ2-1; no clear D. CDR3 length equals 14 residues. Trimming cost V 3 bases and J 4 bases, with 10 bases left between them. Germline CDR1 is SGHDN and CDR2 is FVKESK. CDR3 residues: CASSHPGPYNEQFF. The CDR3 nucleotides are TGTGCCAGCAGCCACCCGGGTCCTTACAATGAGCAGTTCTTC.

The count of this clone is one. The rearrangement uses TRBV5-4 and TRBJ2-3, with a possible D match to TRBD1 (6 bases). Trimming cost V 1 base and J 1 base, with 10 bases left between them. The CDR3 has 15 residues. The germline V gene encodes CDR1 SGHNT and CDR2 YYREEE (reference sequence). The chain's CDR3 is CASSLTGQRTDTQYF. DNA of the CDR3: TGTGCCAGCAGCTTGACAGGGCAACGCACAGATACGCAGTATTTT.

The rearrangement uses TRBV7-2 and TRBJ2-1; 7 positions match TRBD2. Germline CDR1 SGHTA, CDR2 FQGNSA. V gave up 5 bases and J gave up 13 bases; unmatched junction bases: 14. The CDR3 is 14 residues long. The CDR3 is CASSPSLREIGQFF. The CDR3 DNA sequence: TGTGCCAGCAGCCCTAGCCTGCGGGAGATCGGACAGTTCTTC.

This clone was counted between two and nine times. The gene calls are TRBV2 and TRBJ2-1, with TRBD1 matching over 9 bases. Looked up from germline, CDR1 is SNHLY and CDR2 is FYNNEI. The CDR3 has 18 amino acids. V lost 5 bases, J lost 0 bases, and 11 bases stayed unmatched. The CDR3 spells CASSWDRDLKYSYNEQFF. Written as DNA, the CDR3 is TGTGCCAGCAGTTGGGACAGGGACCTAAAATACTCCTACAATGAGCAGTTCTTC. The full variable domain, with the rest looked up from reference TRBV2 and TRBJ2-1, is EPEVTQTPSHQVTQMGQEVILRCVPISNHLYFYWYRQILGQKVEFLVSFYNNEISEKSEIFDDQFSVERPDGSNFTLKIRSTKLEDSAMYFCASSWDRDLKYSYNEQFFGPGTRLTVL.

The chain joins TRBV19 to TRBJ1-3, with D unclear. This CDR3 region has 13 residues. V was shortened by 3 bases and J by 5 bases, with 8 bases between the two germline ends. Germline V gene data show CDR1 as LNHDA and CDR2 as SQIVND (reference sequence). CDR3 loop: CASSIEVRNTIYF. The CDR3 nucleotides read TGTGCCAGTAGTATCGAGGTCCGAAACACCATATATTTT.

The chain carries TRBV7-9 and TRBJ1-2, with 8 positions matching TRBD1. V trimming: 1 base; J trimming: 2 bases; junction bases outside the gene matches: 6. CDR1 and CDR2 from the germline V gene are SEHNR and FQNEAQ (reference sequence). The CDR3 covers 16 residues. The chain's CDR3 is CASSLGPDRANYGYTF. The CDR3 coding sequence is TGTGCCAGCAGCTTAGGTCCGGACAGGGCGAACTATGGCTACACCTTC.

A single count supports this clone. V is TRBV7-2 and J is TRBJ2-7; D perhaps matches TRBD2 (6 bases). The CDR3 length is 13 residues. The V end lost 4 bases, the J end lost 13 bases, and 20 bases lay between the germline ends. In germline, CDR1 is SGHTA, CDR2 FQGNSA. The CDR3 loop is CASSSDELGGLYF. CDR3 bases: TGTGCCAGCAGCTCAGACGAGTTGGGGGGTTTATACTTC.

The J gene is TRBJ2-7, the V gene TRBV5-5; D remains ambiguous. In germline, CDR1 is SGHKS, CDR2 YYEKEE (reference sequence). The length of the CDR3 is 15 residues. The germline V and J ends were trimmed by 4 bases and 0 bases, with 14 bases remaining between them. CDR3 nucleotides: TGTGCCAGCAGCCGTAATGCTGGCTCCTCCTACGAGCAGTACTTC. Its translation is CASSRNAGSSYEQYF.

The V and J genes are TRBV5-1 and TRBJ2-1; D perhaps matches TRBD1 (5 bases). This CDR3 has 14 residues. Per the germline V gene, CDR1 is SGHRS and CDR2 is YFSETQ. V lost 4 bases to trimming and J lost 7 bases, with 15 bases between them. As DNA, the CDR3 is TGCGCCAGCAGCCCCGTCAGACAGTTAAATGAGCAGTTCTTC. Amino acid sequence: CASSPVRQLNEQFF.

The rearrangement links TRBV11-2 to TRBJ1-5; 10 bases map to TRBD1. This CDR3 is built from 15 residues. The germline V gene has CDR1 SGHAT and CDR2 FQNNGV. Trimming took 0 bases from V and 4 from J; bases not matched to a gene: 0. CDR3 bases: TGTGCCAGCAGCTTAGAGGGACAGGGGAATCAGCCCCAGCATTTT. Its protein is CASSLEGQGNQPQHF.